This entry is about one T cell receptor beta chain. Clones were sequenced by immunoSEQ multiplex PCR, and TCRdb holds only the in-frame ones, with some missing. The table shows over a million clones, with 96% occurring only once. Germline lookup yields CDR1 GTSNPN and CDR2 SVGIG (reference sequence). The germline V and J ends were trimmed by 3 bases and 0 bases, with 15 bases remaining between them. This CDR3 has 15 amino acids. These data belong to a study of shared clonotypes between healthy human individuals. The rearrangement links TRBV30 to TRBJ2-7; the D gene could be TRBD1 or TRBD2 (6 bases each). The TCR was taken from a man under 40 in good health. Sequenced material: naive CD4+ T cells sorted from blood. The subset is: CD45RA+ positively selected. CDR3 DNA: TGTGCCTGGAGGGGCGGGACATGGTACTCCTACGAGCAGTACTTC. Translation: CAWRGGTWYSYEQYF.